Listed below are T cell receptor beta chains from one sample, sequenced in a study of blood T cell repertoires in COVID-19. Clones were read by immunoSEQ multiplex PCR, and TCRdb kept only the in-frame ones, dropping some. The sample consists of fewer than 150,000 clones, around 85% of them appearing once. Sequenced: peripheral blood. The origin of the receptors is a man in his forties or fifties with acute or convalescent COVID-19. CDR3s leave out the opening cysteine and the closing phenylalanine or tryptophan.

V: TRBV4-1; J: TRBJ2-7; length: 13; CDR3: ASSHTQGDQDEQY
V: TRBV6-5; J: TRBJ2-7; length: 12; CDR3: ASSRGGTGYEQY
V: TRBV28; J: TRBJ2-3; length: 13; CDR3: ASSLSPASTDTQY
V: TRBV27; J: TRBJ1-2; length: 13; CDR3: ASSFRQQVTDGYT
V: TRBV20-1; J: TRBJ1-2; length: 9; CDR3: SARDSGGYT
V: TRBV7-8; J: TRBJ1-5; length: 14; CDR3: ASSLAGQPLGQPQH
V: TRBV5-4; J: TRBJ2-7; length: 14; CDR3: ASSPDGQPGGYEQY
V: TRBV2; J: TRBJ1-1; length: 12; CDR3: ASSATGNSPEAF
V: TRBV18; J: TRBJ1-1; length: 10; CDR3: ASSQEGTEAF
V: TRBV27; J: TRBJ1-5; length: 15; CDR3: ASSLSYRGYSNQPQH
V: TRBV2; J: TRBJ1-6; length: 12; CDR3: ASSDRDVESPLH
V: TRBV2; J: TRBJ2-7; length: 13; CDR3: ASGSRDRALHEQY
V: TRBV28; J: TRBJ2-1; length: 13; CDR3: ASSLLRLSYNEQF
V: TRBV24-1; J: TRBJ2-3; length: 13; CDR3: ATSGGWGSPDTQY
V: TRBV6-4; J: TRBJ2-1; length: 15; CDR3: ASSDSGTGATYNEQF
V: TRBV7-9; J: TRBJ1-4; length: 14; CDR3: ASSPEPGLTNEKLF
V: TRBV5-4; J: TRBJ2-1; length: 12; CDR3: ASSLFRGSNEQF
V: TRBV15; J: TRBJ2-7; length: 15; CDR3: ATSRGTGGNPTNEQY
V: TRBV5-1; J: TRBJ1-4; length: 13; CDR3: ASSLAEGWDEKLF
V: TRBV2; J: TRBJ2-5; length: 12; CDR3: ASSRDFNQETQY
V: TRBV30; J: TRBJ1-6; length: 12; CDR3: ACNPGQPNSPLH
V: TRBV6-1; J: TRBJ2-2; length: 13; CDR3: ASKTSGPNTGELF
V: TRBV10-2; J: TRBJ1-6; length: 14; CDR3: ASSESPTGYGSPLH
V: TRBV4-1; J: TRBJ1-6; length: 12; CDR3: ASSQETGRSPLH
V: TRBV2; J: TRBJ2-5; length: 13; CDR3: ASEDQTGVGETQY
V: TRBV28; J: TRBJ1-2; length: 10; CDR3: ASRGGNYGYT
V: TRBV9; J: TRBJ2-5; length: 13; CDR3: ASSAPAGGQETQY
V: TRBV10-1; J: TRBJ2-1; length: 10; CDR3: ASSFPGNEQF
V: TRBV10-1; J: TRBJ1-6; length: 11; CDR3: ASSVGGSSPLH
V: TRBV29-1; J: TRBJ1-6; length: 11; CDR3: SARQGVDSPLH
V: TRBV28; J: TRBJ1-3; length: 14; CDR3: ASSLLTVASGNTIY
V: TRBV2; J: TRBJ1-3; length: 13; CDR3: ASSEGDFSGNTIY